The following is a T cell receptor (beta chain) sequence with its context. This entry is derived from a study of blood T cell repertoires in COVID-19. Study-wide background: There were acute and convalescent COVID-19 samples, and they came from the United States, Italy and Spain. Sample material is recorded as cDNA or gDNA derived from T cells, B-cell-depleted T cells, or PBMCs.

In the original analysis: Amplifying reference gene primers gave estimates of nucleated cell counts. Repertoires were generated with immunoSEQ multiplex PCR, while TCRdb's copy carries only in-frame clones and drops some. Clone size and the V and J calls come from that table; the DNA yielded D and trimming. The table includes about 40,000 clones, roughly 80% detected once. V was pared by 6 bases and J by 5 bases, with 10 bases of the junction left unmatched. The CDR3 is made up of 15 amino acids. CDR1 is WNHNN and CDR2 is SYGVQD in the germline V gene (reference sequence). This clonotype was obtained from a woman in her 70s with acute or convalescent COVID-19. The sequenced sample was peripheral blood. The genes are TRBV10-1 and TRBJ2-3, with 8 bases identical to TRBD2. The DNA for the CDR3 is TGCGCCAGCAGCGCCGGGACTAGTTCGGTAGATACGCAGTATTTT. Translation gives CASSAGTSSVDTQYF.